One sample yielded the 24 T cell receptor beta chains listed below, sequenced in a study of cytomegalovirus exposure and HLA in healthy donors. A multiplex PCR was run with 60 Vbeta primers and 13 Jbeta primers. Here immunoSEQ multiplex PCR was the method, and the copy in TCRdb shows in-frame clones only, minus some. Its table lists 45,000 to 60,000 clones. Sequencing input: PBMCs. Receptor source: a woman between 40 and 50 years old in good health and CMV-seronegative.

The CDR3 DNA follows: TGTGCCAGCAGCTTGGGAGCGGACAGTTATGGCTACACCTTC. Its protein is CASSLGADSYGYTF. V gene TRBV5-6 combines with J gene TRBJ1-2; possible D gene TRBD1, 6 bases. Germline loops: CDR1 SGHDT, CDR2 YYEEEE. The CDR3 extends over 14 amino acids. V was trimmed by 0 bases and J by 5 bases, leaving 11 bases between them. The full variable domain, its missing parts supplied by reference TRBV5-6 and TRBJ1-2, is DAGVTQSPTHLIKTRGQQVTLRCSPKSGHDTVSWYQQALGQGPQFIFQYYEEEERQRGNFPDRFSGHQFPNYSSELNVNALLLGDSALYLCASSLGADSYGYTFGSGTRLTVV.

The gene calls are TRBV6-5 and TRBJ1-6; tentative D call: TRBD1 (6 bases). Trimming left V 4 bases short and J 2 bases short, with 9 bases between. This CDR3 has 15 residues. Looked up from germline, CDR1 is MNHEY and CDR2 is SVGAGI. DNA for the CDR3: TGTGCCAGCAGTTCTGGGGGCCCCTATAATTCACCCCTCCACTTT. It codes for CASSSGGPYNSPLHF.

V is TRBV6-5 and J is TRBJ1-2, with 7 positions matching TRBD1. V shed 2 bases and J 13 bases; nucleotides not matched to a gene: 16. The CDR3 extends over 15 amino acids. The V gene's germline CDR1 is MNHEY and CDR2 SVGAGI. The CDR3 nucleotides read TGTGCCAGCAGTTACGGGGTGAGGGGGCGCGACCGGTTCACCTTC. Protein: CASSYGVRGRDRFTF.

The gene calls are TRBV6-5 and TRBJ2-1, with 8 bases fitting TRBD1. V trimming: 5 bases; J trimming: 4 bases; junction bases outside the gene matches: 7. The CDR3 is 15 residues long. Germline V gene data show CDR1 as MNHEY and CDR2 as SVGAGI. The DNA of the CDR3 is TGTGCCAGCAGTCGACAGGGGAACCTATACAATGAGCAGTTCTTC. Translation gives CASSRQGNLYNEQFF.

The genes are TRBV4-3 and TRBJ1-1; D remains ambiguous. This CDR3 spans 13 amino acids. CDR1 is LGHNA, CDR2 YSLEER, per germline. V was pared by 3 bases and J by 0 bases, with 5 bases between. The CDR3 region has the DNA TGCGCCAGCAGCCAGTCAGTGAACACTGAAGCTTTCTTT. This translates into CASSQSVNTEAFF.

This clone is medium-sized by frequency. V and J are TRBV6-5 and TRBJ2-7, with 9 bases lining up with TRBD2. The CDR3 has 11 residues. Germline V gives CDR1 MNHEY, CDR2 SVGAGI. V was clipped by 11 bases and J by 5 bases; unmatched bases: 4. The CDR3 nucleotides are TGTGCCTGCGGGAGGGTCCACGAGCAGTACTTC. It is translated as CACGRVHEQYF.

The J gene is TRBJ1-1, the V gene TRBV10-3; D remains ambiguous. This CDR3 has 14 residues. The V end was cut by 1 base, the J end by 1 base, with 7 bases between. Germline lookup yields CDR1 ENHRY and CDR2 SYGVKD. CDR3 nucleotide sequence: TGTGCCATCAGTGAGTATATAGAGAACACTGAAGCTTTCTTT. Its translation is CAISEYIENTEAFF.

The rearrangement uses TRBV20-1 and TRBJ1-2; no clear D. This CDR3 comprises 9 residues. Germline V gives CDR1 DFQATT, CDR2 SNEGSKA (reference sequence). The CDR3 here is CREEGGYTF. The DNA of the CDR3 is TGCAGGGAGGAGGGTGGCTACACCTTC.

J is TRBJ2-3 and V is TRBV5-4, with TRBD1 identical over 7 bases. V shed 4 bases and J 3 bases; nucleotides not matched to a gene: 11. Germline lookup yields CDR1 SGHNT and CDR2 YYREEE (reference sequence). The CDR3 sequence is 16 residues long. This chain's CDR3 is CASSVSGQPKTDTQYF. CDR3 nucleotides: TGTGCCAGCAGCGTATCGGGACAGCCTAAGACAGATACGCAGTATTTT.

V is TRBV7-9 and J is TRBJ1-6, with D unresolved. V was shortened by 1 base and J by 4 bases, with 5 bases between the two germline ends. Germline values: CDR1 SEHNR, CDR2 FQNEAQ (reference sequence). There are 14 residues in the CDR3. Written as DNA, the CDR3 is TGTGCCAGCAGCTTAGAACAGTATAATTCACCCCTCCACTTT. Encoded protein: CASSLEQYNSPLHF.

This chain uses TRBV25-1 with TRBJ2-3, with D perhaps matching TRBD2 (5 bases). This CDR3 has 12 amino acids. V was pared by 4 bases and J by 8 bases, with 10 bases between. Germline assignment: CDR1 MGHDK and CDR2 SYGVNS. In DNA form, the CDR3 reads TGTGCCAGCAGTGGCCCCGGAGGTACGCAGTATTTT. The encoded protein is CASSGPGGTQYF.

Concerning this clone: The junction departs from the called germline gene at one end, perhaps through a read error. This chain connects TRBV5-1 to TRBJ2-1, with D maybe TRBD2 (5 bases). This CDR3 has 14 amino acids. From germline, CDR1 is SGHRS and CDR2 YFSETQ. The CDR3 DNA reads TGCGCCAGCAGGTTGGCGGACTCCGACAATGAGCAGTTCTTC. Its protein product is CASRLADSDNEQFF.

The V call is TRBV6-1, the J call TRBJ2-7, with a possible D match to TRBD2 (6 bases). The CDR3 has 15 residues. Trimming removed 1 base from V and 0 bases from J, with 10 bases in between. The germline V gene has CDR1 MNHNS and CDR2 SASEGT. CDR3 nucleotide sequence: TGTGCCAGCAGTGAAGAGGGGACTGGCTCCTACGAGCAGTACTTC. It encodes CASSEEGTGSYEQYF.

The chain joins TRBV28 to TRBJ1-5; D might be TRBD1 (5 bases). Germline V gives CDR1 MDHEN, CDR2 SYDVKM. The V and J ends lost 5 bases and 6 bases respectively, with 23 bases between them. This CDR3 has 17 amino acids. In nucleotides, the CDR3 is TGTGCCAGCAGTCTTGAAGTCACTTCAGGGCTGGTTCAGCCCCAGCATTTT. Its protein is CASSLEVTSGLVQPQHF.

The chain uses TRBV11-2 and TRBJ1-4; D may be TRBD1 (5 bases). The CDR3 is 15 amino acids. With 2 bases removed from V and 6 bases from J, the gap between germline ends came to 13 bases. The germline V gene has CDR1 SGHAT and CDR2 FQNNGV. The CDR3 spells CASSLIGKGDEKLFF. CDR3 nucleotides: TGTGCCAGCAGCTTAATCGGTAAAGGGGATGAAAAACTGTTTTTT.

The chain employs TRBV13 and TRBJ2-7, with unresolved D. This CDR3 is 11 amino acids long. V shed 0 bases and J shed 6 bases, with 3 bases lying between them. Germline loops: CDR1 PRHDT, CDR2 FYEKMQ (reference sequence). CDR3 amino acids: CASSLGLEQYF. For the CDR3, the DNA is TGTGCCAGCAGCTTAGGCCTCGAGCAGTACTTC.

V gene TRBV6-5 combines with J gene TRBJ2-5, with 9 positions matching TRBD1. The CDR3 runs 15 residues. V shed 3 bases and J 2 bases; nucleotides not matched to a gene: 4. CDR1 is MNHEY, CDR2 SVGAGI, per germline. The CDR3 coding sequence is TGTGCCAGCAGTTATCTTGGGACAGGGCAAGAGACCCAGTACTTC. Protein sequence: CASSYLGTGQETQYF.

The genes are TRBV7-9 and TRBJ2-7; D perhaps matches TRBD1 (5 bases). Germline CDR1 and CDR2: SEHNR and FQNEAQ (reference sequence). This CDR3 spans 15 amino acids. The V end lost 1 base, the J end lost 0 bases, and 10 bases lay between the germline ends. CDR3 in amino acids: CASSLVSGFSYEQYF. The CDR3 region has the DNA TGTGCCAGCAGCTTAGTGTCAGGGTTCTCCTACGAGCAGTACTTC.

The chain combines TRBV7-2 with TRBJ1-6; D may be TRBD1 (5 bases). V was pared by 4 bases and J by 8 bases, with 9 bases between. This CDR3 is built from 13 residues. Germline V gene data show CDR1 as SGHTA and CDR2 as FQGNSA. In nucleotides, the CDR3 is TGTGCCAGCAGCTCCGGCAGGGATTCACCCCTCCACTTT. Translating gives CASSSGRDSPLHF.

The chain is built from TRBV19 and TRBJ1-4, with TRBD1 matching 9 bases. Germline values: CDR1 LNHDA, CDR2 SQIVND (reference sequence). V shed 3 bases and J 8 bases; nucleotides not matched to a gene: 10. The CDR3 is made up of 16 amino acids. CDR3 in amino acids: CASSMVPGQGSEKLFF. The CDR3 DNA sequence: TGTGCCAGTAGTATGGTGCCGGGACAGGGAAGCGAAAAACTGTTTTTT.

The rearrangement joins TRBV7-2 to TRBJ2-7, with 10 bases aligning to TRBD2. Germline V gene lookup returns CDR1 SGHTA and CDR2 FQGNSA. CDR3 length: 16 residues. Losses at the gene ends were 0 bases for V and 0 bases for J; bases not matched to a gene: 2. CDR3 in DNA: TGTGCCAGCAGCTTAGCGGCTAGCGGGAGCTCCTACGAGCAGTACTTC. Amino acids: CASSLAASGSSYEQYF.

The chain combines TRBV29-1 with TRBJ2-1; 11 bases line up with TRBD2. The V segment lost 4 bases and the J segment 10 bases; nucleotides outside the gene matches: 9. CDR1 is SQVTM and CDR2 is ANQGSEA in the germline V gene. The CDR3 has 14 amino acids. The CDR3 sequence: CSVGTSGGQIEQFF. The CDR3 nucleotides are TGCAGCGTTGGAACTAGCGGGGGCCAAATCGAGCAGTTCTTC.

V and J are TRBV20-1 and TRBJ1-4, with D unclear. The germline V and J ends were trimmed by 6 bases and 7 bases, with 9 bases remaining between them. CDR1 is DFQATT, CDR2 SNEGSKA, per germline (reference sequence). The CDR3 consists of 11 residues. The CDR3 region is CSALQSEKLFF. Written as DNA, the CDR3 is TGCAGTGCACTACAATCTGAAAAACTGTTTTTT.

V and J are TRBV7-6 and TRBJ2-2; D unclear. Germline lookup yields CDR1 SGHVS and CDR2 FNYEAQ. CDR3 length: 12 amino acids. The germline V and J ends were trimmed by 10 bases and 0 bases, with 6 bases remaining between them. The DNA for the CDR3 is TGTGCCATACTATCGAACACCGGGGAGCTGTTTTTT. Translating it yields CAILSNTGELFF.